These T cell receptor beta chains were read from a single sample in a study of shared clonotypes between healthy human individuals. Sequencing was performed with immunoSEQ multiplex PCR; in TCRdb, only in-frame clones are kept and a portion is missing. The data show some 2,100,000 clones, with about 94% seen just once and roughly 0.13% held by the top ten. Specimen: naive CD4+ T cells sorted from blood. These receptor sequences come from a man younger than 30 in good health. Each CDR3 is given with its conserved first and last residue. The D gene is left open where the match is weak. The size of a clone is reported for some rows only, either as once, few or many, or as a class for expanded clones.

size,J,D,V,CDR3,DNA
.,TRBJ1-4,.,TRBV19,CASKPLTPRSEKLFF,TGTGCCAGTAAGCCCTTGACCCCACGGTCAGAAAAACTGTTTTTT
.,TRBJ2-3,.,TRBV12-2,CASRSKEDTQYF,TGTGCAAGTCGGAGTAAGGAAGATACGCAGTATTTT
few,TRBJ2-1,.,TRBV10-3,CAIRGEIEQFF,TGTGCCATCAGAGGAGAGATTGAGCAGTTCTTC
once,TRBJ1-6,.,TRBV30,CAWGRYGQYNSPLHF,TGTGCCTGGGGAAGATATGGACAATATAATTCACCCCTCCACTTT
.,TRBJ2-5,TRBD1,TRBV5-1,CASSLAGGRETQYF,TGCGCCAGCAGCTTGGCAGGGGGAAGAGAGACCCAGTACTTC
.,TRBJ1-1,TRBD1,TRBV28,CASTPGQGEAFF,TGTGCCAGCACCCCGGGACAGGGCGAAGCTTTCTTT
.,TRBJ1-6,.,TRBV28,CASSLSHNSSPLHF,TGTGCCAGCAGTTTATCCCACAATAGCTCACCCCTCCACTTT
.,TRBJ1-6,.,TRBV6-5,CASRRTDYNSPLHF,TGTGCCAGCAGACGGACGGACTATAATTCACCCCTCCACTTT
.,TRBJ2-7,TRBD1,TRBV25-1,CASARDRGSYEQYF,TGTGCCAGCGCCCGGGACAGGGGTTCCTACGAGCAGTACTTC
.,TRBJ1-6,.,TRBV10-2,CASSEAPLRNSPLHF,TGCGCCAGCAGTGAAGCCCCTCTTCGGAATTCACCCCTCCACTTT
.,TRBJ2-2,TRBD1,TRBV18,CASSPRDRPTGELFF,TGTGCCAGCTCACCCCGGGACAGACCCACCGGGGAGCTGTTTTTT
.,TRBJ2-3,.,TRBV19,CASSQPGKGPTDTQYF,TGTGCCAGTAGTCAACCGGGGAAGGGCCCCACAGATACGCAGTATTTT
once,TRBJ2-7,.,TRBV5-6,CASSLLDPPYEQYF,TGTGCCAGCAGCTTGCTGGATCCCCCCTACGAGCAGTACTTC
once,TRBJ2-3,.,TRBV7-8,CASSLEGEADTQYF,TGTGCCAGCAGCTTAGAAGGAGAAGCAGATACGCAGTATTTT
.,TRBJ2-1,.,TRBV15,CATSREKRTEQFF,TGTGCCACCAGCAGAGAAAAGAGGACTGAGCAGTTCTTC
.,TRBJ1-2,.,TRBV19,CASNGGRQSNYGYTF,TGTGCCAGTAATGGAGGCCGTCAGTCTAACTATGGCTACACCTTC
.,TRBJ2-5,.,TRBV11-2,CASSLGSWETQYF,TGTGCCAGCAGCTTAGGCTCTTGGGAGACCCAGTACTTC
.,TRBJ2-3,TRBD2,TRBV5-1,CASSLGLADLTDTQYF,TGCGCCAGCAGCCTGGGACTAGCGGACCTCACAGATACGCAGTATTTT
.,TRBJ2-2,.,TRBV2,CASMTGAVGELFF,TGTGCCAGCATGACAGGAGCGGTCGGGGAGCTGTTTTTT
.,TRBJ2-4,TRBD1,TRBV29-1,CSVEQPGQSLRAKNIQYF,TGCAGCGTTGAGCAACCGGGACAGTCACTTAGGGCCAAAAACATTCAGTACTTC
.,TRBJ1-1,TRBD1,TRBV2,CASSETTRQGKNTEAFF,TGTGCCAGCAGTGAAACAACCCGACAGGGAAAGAACACTGAAGCTTTCTTT
once,TRBJ2-3,TRBD1,TRBV6-1,CASSVTGNTDTQYF,TGTGCCAGCAGTGTGACAGGGAACACAGATACGCAGTATTTT
.,TRBJ1-1,TRBD1,TRBV29-1,CSVEGLWDRGRGIGTEAFF,TGCAGCGTTGAAGGTCTCTGGGACAGGGGGCGAGGAATTGGCACTGAAGCTTTCTTT
.,TRBJ1-6,.,TRBV6-1,CASSAGPYNSPLHF,TGTGCCAGCAGTGCAGGACCCTATAATTCACCCCTCCACTTT
.,TRBJ2-7,.,TRBV28,CASSLTGAGYEQYF,TGTGCCAGCAGTTTAACAGGGGCGGGGTACGAGCAGTACTTC
.,TRBJ2-1,TRBD2,TRBV5-4,CASSLSPGLADYNNEQFF,TGTGCCAGCAGCTTGTCTCCGGGACTAGCAGATTACAACAATGAGCAGTTCTTC
once,TRBJ2-2,TRBD1,TRBV6-5,CASSPGTGSVGELFF,TGTGCCAGCAGCCCCGGGACAGGGTCCGTCGGGGAGCTGTTTTTT
.,TRBJ2-1,TRBD1,TRBV4-1,CASSQGTFSGGDEQFF,TGCGCCAGCAGCCAAGGGACTTTCTCAGGGGGCGATGAGCAGTTCTTC
.,TRBJ1-3,TRBD1,TRBV7-2,CASSRDRGNTIYF,TGTGCCAGCAGCCGGGACAGAGGAAACACCATATATTTT
.,TRBJ1-5,TRBD1,TRBV28,CASSETGASNQPQHF,TGTGCCAGCAGTGAAACAGGGGCTAGCAATCAGCCCCAGCATTTT
.,TRBJ1-4,.,TRBV30,CAWAGYSSVDEKLFF,TGTGCCTGGGCTGGATACTCCTCGGTCGACGAAAAACTGTTTTTT
once,TRBJ1-2,TRBD1,TRBV5-6,CASSSDRDYGYTF,TGTGCCAGCAGCTCCGACAGGGACTATGGCTACACCTTC
.,TRBJ2-2,.,TRBV19,CASRDPPGELFF,TGTGCCAGTAGAGACCCACCCGGGGAGCTGTTTTTT
.,TRBJ2-3,.,TRBV30,CAWSVVSTDTQYF,TGTGCCTGGAGTGTAGTTTCGACAGATACGCAGTATTTT
.,TRBJ2-2,TRBD1,TRBV7-9,CASSLGQGATIGELFF,TGTGCCAGCAGCTTGGGACAGGGGGCTACCATCGGGGAGCTGTTTTTT
.,TRBJ2-5,.,TRBV5-4,CASSLYTPGETQYF,TGTGCCAGCAGCTTGTATACCCCAGGGGAGACCCAGTACTTC